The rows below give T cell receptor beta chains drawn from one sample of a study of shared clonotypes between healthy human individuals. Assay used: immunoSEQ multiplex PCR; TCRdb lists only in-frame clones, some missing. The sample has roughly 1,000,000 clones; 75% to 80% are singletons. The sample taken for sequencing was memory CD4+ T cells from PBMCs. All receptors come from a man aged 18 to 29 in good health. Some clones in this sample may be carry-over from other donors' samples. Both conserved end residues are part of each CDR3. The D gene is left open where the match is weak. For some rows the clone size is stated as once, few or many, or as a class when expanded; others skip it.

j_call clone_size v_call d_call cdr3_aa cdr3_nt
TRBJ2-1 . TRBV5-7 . CASTPLIAERYNEQFF TGTGCCAGCACCCCCCTTATTGCGGAGAGGTACAATGAGCAGTTCTTC
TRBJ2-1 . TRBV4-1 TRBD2 CASSQSLAGPYNEQFF TGCGCCAGCAGCCAATCTTTAGCGGGTCCTTACAATGAGCAGTTCTTC
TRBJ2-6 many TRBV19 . CASSPDGTGANVLTF TGTGCCAGTAGCCCGGATGGGACTGGGGCCAACGTCCTGACTTTC
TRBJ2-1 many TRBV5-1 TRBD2 CASSLIAGGSSYNEQFF TGCGCCAGCAGCTTAATTGCGGGAGGGAGCTCCTACAATGAGCAGTTCTTC
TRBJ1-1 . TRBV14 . CASSQARDSGAFF TGTGCCAGCAGCCAGGCGCGCGATTCGGGAGCTTTCTTT
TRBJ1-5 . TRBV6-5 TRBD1 CASREGQGGQPQHF TGTGCCAGCAGGGAAGGACAGGGAGGTCAGCCCCAGCATTTT
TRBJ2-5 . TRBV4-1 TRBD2 CASSGGRARIHGQYF TGCGCCAGCAGTGGCGGGAGGGCCAGGATCCACGGGCAGTACTTC
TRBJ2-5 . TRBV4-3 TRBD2 CASSQDLAGELKTQYF TGCGCCAGCAGCCAAGACCTAGCGGGAGAGCTGAAGACCCAGTACTTC
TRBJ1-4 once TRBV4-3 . CASSQGEGGINEKLFF TGCGCCAGCAGCCAGGGAGAAGGGGGTATCAATGAAAAACTGTTTTTT
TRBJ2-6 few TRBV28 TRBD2 CASSLWGGSGSSGANVLTF TGTGCCAGCAGTTTATGGGGAGGTAGCGGGAGCTCTGGGGCCAACGTCCTGACTTTC
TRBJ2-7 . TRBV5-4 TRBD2 CASSLRGGDEQYF TGTGCCAGCAGCTTGAGGGGAGGGGACGAGCAGTACTTC
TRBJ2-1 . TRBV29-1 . CSAGTPTEQFF TGCAGCGCCGGGACGCCGACAGAGCAGTTCTTC
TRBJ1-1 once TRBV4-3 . CASSQAVGGVNTEAFF TGCGCCAGCAGCCAAGCGGTCGGGGGCGTGAACACTGAAGCTTTCTTT
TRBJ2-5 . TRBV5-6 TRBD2 CASSTRTSGETQYF TGTGCCAGCAGCACCCGGACTAGCGGAGAGACCCAGTACTTC
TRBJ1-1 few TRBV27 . CASSPYQLTEAFF TGTGCCAGCAGTCCTTACCAGTTGACTGAAGCTTTCTTT
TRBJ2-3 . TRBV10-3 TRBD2 CATQLADSTDTQYF TGTGCCACCCAACTAGCGGATAGCACAGATACGCAGTATTTT
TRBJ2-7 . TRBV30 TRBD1 CAWSHGRGYEQYF TGTGCCTGGTCCCACGGCAGGGGGTACGAGCAGTACTTC
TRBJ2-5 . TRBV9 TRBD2 CASSASGSGETQYF TGTGCCAGCAGTGCGAGCGGGAGTGGAGAGACCCAGTACTTC
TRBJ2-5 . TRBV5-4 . CASSFLASETQYF TGTGCCAGCAGCTTCCTAGCTTCGGAGACCCAGTACTTC
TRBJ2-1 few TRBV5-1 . CASSLGSRSYNEQFF TGCGCCAGCAGCTTGGGGAGCCGCTCCTACAATGAGCAGTTCTTC
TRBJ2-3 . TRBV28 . CASSFGTLNTQYF TGTGCCAGCAGTTTCGGGACTTTAAATACGCAGTATTTT
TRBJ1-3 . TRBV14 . CASSQEGIVTAYLSSGNTIYF TGTGCCAGCAGCCAAGAAGGTATTGTGACAGCTTATCTGAGCTCTGGAAACACCATATATTTT
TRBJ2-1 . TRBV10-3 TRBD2 CATQGTSTAYEQFF TGTGCCACCCAGGGGACTAGCACTGCGTATGAGCAGTTCTTC
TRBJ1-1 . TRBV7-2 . CASSERGGHLNTEAFF TGTGCCAGCAGCGAGAGGGGGGGCCACTTGAACACTGAAGCTTTCTTT
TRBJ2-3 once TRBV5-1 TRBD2 CASSLALAGVTDTQYF TGCGCCAGCAGCTTGGCGCTAGCGGGAGTGACAGATACGCAGTATTTT
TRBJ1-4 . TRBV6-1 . CASSEARGGEKLFF TGTGCCAGCAGTGAAGCGCGGGGCGGTGAAAAACTGTTTTTT
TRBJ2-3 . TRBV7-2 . CASSSLGASTDTQYF TGTGCCAGCAGCTCACTAGGTGCTAGCACAGATACGCAGTATTTT
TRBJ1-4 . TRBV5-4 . CASSISGGNEKLFF TGTGCCAGCAGCATTAGTGGGGGTAATGAAAAACTGTTTTTT
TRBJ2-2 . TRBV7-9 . CASLPGSNTGELFF TGTGCCAGCCTCCCGGGGTCGAACACCGGGGAGCTGTTTTTT
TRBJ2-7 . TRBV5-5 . CASSLVEGPYEQYF TGTGCCAGCAGCTTGGTCGAGGGACCATACGAGCAGTACTTC
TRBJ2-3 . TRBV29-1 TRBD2 CSVDTTSGTTDTQYF TGCAGCGTCGATACAACTAGCGGGACCACAGATACGCAGTATTTT
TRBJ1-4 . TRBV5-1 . CASSLGPATNEKLFF TGCGCCAGCAGCTTGGGCCCCGCAACTAATGAAAAACTGTTTTTT